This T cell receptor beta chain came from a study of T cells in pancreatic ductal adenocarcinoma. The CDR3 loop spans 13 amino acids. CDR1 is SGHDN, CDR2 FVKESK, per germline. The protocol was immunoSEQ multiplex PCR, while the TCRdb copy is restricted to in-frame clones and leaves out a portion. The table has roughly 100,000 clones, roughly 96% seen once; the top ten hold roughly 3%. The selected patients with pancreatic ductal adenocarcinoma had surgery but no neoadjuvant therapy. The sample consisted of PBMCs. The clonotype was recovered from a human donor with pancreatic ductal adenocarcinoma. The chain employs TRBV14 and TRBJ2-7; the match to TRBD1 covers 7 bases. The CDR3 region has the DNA TGTGCGTCGAACCGGGACAGATCCTACGAGCAGTACTTC. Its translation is CASNRDRSYEQYF.